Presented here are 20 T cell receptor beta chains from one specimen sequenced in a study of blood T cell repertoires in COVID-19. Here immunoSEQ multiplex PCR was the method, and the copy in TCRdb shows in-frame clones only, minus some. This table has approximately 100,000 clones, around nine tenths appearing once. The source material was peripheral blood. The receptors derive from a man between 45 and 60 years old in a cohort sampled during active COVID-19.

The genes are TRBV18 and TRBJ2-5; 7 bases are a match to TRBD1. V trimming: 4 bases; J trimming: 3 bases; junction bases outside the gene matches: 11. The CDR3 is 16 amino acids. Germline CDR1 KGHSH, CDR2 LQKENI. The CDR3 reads CASSLLRDSNKETQYF. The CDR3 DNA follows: TGTGCCAGCTCACTGCTCCGGGACAGTAATAAAGAGACCCAGTACTTC.

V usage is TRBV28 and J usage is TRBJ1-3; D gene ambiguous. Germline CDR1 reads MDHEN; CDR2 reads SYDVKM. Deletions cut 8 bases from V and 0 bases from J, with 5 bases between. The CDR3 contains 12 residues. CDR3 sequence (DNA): TGTGCCAGCGTATCCTCTGGAAACACCATATATTTT. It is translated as CASVSSGNTIYF.

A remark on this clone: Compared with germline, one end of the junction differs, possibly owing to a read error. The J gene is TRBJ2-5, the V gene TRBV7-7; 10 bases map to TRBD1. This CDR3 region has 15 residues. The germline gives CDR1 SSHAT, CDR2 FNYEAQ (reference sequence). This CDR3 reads CASSPQGTGEETQYF. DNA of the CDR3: TGTGCTAGCAGCCCGCAGGGGACAGGGGAAGAGACCCAGTACTTC. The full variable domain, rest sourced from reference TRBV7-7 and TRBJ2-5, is GAGVSQSPRYKVTKRGQDVTLRCDPISSHATLYWYQQALGQGPEFLTYFNYEAQPDKSGLPSDRFSAERPEGSISTLTIQRTEQRDSAMYRCASSPQGTGEETQYFGPGTRLLVL.

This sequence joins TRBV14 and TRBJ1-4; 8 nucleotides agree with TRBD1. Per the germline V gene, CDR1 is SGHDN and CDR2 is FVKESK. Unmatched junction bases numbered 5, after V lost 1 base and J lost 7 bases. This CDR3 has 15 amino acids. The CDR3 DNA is TGTGCCAGCAGCCAAGTTCAGGGGGCAGGTGAAAAACTGTTTTTT. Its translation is CASSQVQGAGEKLFF.

CDR3 sequence: CASSRGGGGFYEQYF. The CDR3 bases are TGTGCCAGCAGCCGGGGAGGCGGGGGGTTCTACGAGCAGTACTTC. V gene TRBV3-1 (or the pseudogene TRBV3-2) combines with J gene TRBJ2-5; 8 positions match TRBD2. The DNA matches TRBJ2-7 better at its end, which makes the J call doubtful. The germline CDR1 and CDR2 sequences are LGHDT and YNNKEL (reference sequence). CDR3 length: 15 amino acids.

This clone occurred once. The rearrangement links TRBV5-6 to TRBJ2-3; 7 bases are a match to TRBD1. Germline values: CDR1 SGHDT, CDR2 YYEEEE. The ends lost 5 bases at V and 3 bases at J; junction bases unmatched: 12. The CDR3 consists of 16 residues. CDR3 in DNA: TGTGCCAGCAGTACCACAGGGGAAGGGTTAACAGATACGCAGTATTTT. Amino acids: CASSTTGEGLTDTQYF.

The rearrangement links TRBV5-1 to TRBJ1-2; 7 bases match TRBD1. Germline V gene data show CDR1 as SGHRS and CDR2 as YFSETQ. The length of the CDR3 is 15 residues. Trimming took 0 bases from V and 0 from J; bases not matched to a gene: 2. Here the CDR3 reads CASSLDGTANYGYTF. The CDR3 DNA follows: TGCGCCAGCAGCTTGGACGGGACAGCTAACTATGGCTACACCTTC.

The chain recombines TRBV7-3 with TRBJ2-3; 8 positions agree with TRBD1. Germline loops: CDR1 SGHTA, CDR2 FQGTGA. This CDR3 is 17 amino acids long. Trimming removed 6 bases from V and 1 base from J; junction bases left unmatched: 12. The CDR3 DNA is TGTGCCAGCAGTCTAGGGGGACGGGACAGGCGCACAGATACGCAGTATTTT. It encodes CASSLGGRDRRTDTQYF.

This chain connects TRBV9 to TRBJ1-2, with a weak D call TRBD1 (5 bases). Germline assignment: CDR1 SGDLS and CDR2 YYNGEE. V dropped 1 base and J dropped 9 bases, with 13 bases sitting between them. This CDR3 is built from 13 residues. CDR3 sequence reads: CASSVLGTGSYTF. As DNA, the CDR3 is TGTGCCAGCAGCGTATTAGGGACTGGAAGCTACACCTTC.

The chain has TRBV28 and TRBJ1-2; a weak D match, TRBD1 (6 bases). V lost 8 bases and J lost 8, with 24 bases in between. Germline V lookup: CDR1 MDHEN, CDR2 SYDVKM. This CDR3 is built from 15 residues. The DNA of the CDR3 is TGTGCCAGCGGACAGACCTCCAACAAGGGAGACGGCTACACCTTC. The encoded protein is CASGQTSNKGDGYTF.

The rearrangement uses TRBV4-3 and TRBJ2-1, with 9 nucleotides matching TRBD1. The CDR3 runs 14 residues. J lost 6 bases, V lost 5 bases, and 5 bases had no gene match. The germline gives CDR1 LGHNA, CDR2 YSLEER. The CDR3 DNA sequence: TGCGCCAGCAGCACCCTGGACAGGGGCAATGAGCAGTTCTTC. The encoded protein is CASSTLDRGNEQFF.

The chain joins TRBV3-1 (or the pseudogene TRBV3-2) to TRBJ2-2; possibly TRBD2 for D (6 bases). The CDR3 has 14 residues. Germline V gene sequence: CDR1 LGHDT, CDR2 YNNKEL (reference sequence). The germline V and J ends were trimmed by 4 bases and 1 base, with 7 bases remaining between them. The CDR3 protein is CASSRRENTGELFF. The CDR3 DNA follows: TGTGCCAGCAGCCGGAGGGAGAACACCGGGGAGCTGTTTTTT.

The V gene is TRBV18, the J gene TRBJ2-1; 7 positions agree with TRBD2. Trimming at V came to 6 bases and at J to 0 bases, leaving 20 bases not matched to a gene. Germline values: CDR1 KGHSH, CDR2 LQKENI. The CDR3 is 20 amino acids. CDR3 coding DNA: TGTGCCAGCTCCCCTGGTAGGCTAGCGGTCAATTATAGCTCCTACAATGAGCAGTTCTTC. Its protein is CASSPGRLAVNYSSYNEQFF.

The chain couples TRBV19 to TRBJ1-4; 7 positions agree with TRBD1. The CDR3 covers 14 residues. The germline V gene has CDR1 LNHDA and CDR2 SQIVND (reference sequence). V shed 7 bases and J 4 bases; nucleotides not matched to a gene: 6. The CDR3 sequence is CASNSGQFNEKLFF. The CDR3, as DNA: TGTGCCAGTAATTCGGGACAGTTTAATGAAAAACTGTTTTTT.

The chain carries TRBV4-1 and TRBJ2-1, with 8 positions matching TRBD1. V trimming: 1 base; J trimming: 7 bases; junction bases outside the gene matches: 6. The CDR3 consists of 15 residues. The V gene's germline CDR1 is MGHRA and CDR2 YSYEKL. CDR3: CASSQVRQGRNEQFF. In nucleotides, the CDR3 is TGCGCCAGCAGCCAAGTGAGACAGGGGCGGAATGAGCAGTTCTTC.

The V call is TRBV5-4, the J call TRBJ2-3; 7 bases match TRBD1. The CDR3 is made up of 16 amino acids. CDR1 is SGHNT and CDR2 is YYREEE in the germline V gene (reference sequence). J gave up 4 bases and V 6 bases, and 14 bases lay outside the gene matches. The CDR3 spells CASTMNAGGRADTQYF. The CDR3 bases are TGTGCCAGCACCATGAACGCAGGGGGAAGAGCAGATACGCAGTATTTT.

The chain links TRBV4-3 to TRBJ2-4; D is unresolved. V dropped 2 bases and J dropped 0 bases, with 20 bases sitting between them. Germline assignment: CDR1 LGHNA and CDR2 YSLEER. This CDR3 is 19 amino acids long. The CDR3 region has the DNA TGCGCCAGCAGCCAACCTTACGGTCTGAGCCACCTAGCCAAAAACATTCAGTACTTC. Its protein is CASSQPYGLSHLAKNIQYF.

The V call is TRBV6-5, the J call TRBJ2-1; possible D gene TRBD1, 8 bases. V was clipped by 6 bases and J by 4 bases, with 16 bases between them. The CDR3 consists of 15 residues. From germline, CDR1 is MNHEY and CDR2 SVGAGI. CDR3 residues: CASSRTGRVYNEQFF. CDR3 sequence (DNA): TGTGCCAGCAGCCGGACAGGGAGGGTTTACAATGAGCAGTTCTTC.

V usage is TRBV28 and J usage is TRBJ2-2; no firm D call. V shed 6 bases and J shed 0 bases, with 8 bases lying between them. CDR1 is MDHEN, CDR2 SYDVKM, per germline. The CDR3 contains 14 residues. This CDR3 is CASSSEPNTGELFF. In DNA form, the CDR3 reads TGTGCCAGCAGCTCAGAACCGAACACCGGGGAGCTGTTTTTT.

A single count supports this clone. CDR3 amino acids: CASSSTSGGTDTQYF. The CDR3 nucleotides are TGTGCCAGTAGTAGCACTAGCGGGGGTACAGATACGCAGTATTTT. This rearrangement joins TRBV19 to TRBJ2-3; 11 bases are shared with TRBD2. The CDR3 is made up of 15 amino acids. The V segment lost 4 bases and the J segment 3 bases; nucleotides outside the gene matches: 3. Germline loops: CDR1 LNHDA, CDR2 SQIVND (reference sequence). Variable domain in full (rest from reference TRBV19 and TRBJ2-3): DGGITQSPKYLFRKEGQNVTLSCEQNLNHDAMYWYRQDPGQGLRLIYYSQIVNDFQKGDIAEGYSVSREKKESFPLTVTSAQKNPTAFYLCASSSTSGGTDTQYFGPGTRLTVL.